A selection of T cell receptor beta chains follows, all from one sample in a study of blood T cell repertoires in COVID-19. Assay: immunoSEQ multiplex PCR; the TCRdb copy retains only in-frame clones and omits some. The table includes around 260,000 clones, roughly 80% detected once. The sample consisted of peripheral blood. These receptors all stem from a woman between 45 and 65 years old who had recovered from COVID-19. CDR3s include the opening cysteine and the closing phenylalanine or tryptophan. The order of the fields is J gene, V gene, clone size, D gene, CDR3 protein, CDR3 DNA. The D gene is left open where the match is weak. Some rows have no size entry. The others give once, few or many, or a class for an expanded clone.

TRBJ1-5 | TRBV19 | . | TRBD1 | CASSMTFGQGSIPQHF | TGTGCCAGTAGTATGACGTTTGGACAGGGCTCTATCCCCCAGCATTTT
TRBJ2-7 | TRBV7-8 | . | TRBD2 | CASSLGTGTSGTYEQYF | TGTGCCAGCAGCTTAGGCACCGGGACTAGCGGAACCTACGAGCAGTACTTC
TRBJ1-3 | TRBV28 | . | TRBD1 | CASRIQGSGNTIYF | TGTGCCAGCAGGATACAGGGGTCTGGAAACACCATATATTTT
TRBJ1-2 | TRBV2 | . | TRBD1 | CASTRTGFLVGYTF | TGTGCCAGCACTAGGACAGGTTTTCTCGTTGGCTACACCTTC
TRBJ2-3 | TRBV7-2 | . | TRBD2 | CASSLRVRLAGASDTQYF | TGTGCCAGCAGCTTAAGGGTCCGACTAGCGGGAGCGTCAGATACGCAGTATTTT
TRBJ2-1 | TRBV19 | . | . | CASSISSWYEQFF | TGTGCCAGTAGTATATCGAGTTGGTATGAGCAGTTCTTC
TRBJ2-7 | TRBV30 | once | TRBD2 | CAWRLGGADYEQYF | TGTGCCTGGAGACTCGGGGGGGCTGACTACGAGCAGTACTTC
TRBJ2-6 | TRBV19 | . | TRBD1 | CASRRTGSSGANVLTF | TGTGCCAGCCGAAGGACAGGGAGCTCTGGGGCCAACGTCCTGACTTTC
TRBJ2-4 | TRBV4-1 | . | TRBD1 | CASSRSGTGSSEGAKNIQYF | TGCGCCAGCAGCCGATCCGGGACAGGGAGCTCTGAGGGAGCCAAAAACATTCAGTACTTC
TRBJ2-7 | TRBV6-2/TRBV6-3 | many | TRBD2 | CASSYSREGYEQYF | TGTGCCAGCAGTTACTCGCGGGAGGGGTACGAGCAGTACTTC
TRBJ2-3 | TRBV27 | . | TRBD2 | CASSLIGTSGSRTDTQYF | TGTGCCAGCAGTCTAATAGGGACTAGCGGGAGTCGAACAGATACGCAGTATTTT
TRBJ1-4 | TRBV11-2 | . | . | CASSLVGQINEKLFF | TGTGCCAGCAGCTTAGTCGGACAGATTAATGAAAAACTGTTTTTT
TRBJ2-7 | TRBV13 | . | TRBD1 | CASSRSDREPYEQYF | TGTGCCAGCAGCCGATCCGACAGGGAGCCCTACGAGCAGTACTTC
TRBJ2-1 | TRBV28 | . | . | CASSSTDLSYNEQFF | TGTGCCAGCAGTTCGACAGATCTCTCCTACAATGAGCAGTTCTTC
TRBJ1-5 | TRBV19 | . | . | CASSFGEGPNQPQHF | TGTGCCAGTAGTTTCGGGGAAGGCCCCAATCAGCCCCAGCATTTT
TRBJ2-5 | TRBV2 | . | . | CASRSGETQYF | TGTGCCAGCAGATCGGGGGAGACCCAGTACTTC
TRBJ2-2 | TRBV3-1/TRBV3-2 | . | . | CASSQAGANTGELFF | TGTGCCAGCAGCCAAGCAGGGGCTAACACCGGGGAGCTGTTTTTT
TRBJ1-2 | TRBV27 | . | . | CASSLGWQGNYGYTF | TGTGCCAGCAGTTTAGGGTGGCAGGGGAACTATGGCTACACCTTC
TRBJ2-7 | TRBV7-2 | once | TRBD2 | CASSSGLEPYEQYF | TGTGCCAGCAGCTCGGGACTAGAGCCCTACGAGCAGTACTTC
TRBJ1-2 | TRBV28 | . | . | CASNEPQGYGYTF | TGTGCCAGCAACGAGCCGCAGGGGTATGGCTACACCTTC
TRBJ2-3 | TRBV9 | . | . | CASSNLGQSTDTQYF | TGTGCCAGCAGCAACTTGGGACAAAGCACAGATACGCAGTATTTT
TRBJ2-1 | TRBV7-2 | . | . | CASSAPSSYNEQFF | TGTGCCAGCAGCGCGCCGAGCTCCTACAATGAGCAGTTCTTC
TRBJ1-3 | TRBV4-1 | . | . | CASSQGAAQSGNTIYF | TGCGCCAGCAGCCAAGGGGCAGCACAATCTGGAAACACCATATATTTT
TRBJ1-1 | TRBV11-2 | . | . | CASSPRTAINTEAFF | TGTGCCAGCAGCCCCCGGACAGCCATTAACACTGAAGCTTTCTTT
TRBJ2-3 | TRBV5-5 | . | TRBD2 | CASSLGLPQYF | TGTGCCAGCAGCCTGGGACTACCGCAGTATTTT
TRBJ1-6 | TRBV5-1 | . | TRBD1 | CASSTGAHNSPLHF | TGCGCCAGCAGCACAGGGGCCCATAATTCACCCCTCCACTTT
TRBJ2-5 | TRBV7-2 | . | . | CASSFVSGAEETQYF | TGTGCCAGCAGCTTTGTCTCTGGGGCCGAGGAGACCCAGTACTTC
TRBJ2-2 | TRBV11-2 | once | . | CASSRTGITNTGELFF | TGTGCCAGCAGTCGAACAGGGATTACGAACACCGGGGAGCTGTTTTTT
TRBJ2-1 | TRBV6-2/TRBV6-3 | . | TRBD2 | CASSYSRGRSVYNEQFF | TGTGCCAGCAGTTACTCGCGCGGGAGGTCGGTCTACAATGAGCAGTTCTTC
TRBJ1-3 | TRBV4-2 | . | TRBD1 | CASSPSSRGAGNTIYF | TGTGCCAGCAGCCCGTCGAGCAGGGGGGCTGGAAACACCATATATTTT
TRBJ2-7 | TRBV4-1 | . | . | CASSQVKGPYEQYF | TGCGCCAGCAGCCAAGTAAAGGGGCCCTACGAGCAGTACTTC
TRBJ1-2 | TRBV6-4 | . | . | CASSPSLNYGYTF | TGTGCCAGCAGCCCCAGTCTTAACTATGGCTACACCTTC
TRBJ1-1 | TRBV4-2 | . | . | CASSQGRGETEAFF | TGTGCCAGCAGCCAAGGCAGGGGAGAAACTGAAGCTTTCTTT
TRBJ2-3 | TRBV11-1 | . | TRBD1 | CASSFTGGQGGDTQYF | TGTGCCAGCAGCTTCACCGGTGGACAGGGGGGAGATACGCAGTATTTT
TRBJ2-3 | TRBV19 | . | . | CASSPRSGTYTDTQYF | TGTGCCAGTAGTCCCCGTTCGGGGACATACACAGATACGCAGTATTTT
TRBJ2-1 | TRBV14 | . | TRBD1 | CASSQGQGSPYYNEQFF | TGTGCCAGCAGCCAAGGACAGGGTTCCCCCTACTACAATGAGCAGTTCTTC
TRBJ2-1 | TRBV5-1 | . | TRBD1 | CASSLSTTGGFDEQFF | TGCGCCAGCAGCTTATCCACGACAGGGGGCTTTGATGAGCAGTTCTTC
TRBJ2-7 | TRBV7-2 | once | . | CASSPLATTGSYEQYF | TGTGCCAGCAGCCCCCTCGCTACGACAGGCTCCTACGAGCAGTACTTC
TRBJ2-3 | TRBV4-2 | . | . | CASSQDGRGSSTDTQYF | TGTGCCAGCAGCCAAGATGGCCGGGGGAGCAGCACAGATACGCAGTATTTT
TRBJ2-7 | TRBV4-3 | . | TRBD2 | CASSQAVAGGSGEQYF | TGCGCCAGCAGCCAGGCGGTAGCGGGAGGCTCGGGGGAGCAGTACTTC
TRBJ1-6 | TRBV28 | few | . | CASSVWGRGENSPLHF | TGTGCCAGCAGTGTCTGGGGACGGGGGGAAAATTCACCCCTCCACTTT
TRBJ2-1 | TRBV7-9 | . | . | CASSLRRAYGDEQFF | TGTGCCAGCAGCTTACGGCGGGCCTACGGGGATGAGCAGTTCTTC
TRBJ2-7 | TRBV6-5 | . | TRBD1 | CASFDRGAYEQYF | TGTGCCAGCTTTGACAGGGGCGCCTACGAGCAGTACTTC
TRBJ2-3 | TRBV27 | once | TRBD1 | CASSLGVGQTFSTDTQYF | TGTGCCAGCAGTTTAGGGGTGGGACAGACCTTTAGCACAGATACGCAGTATTTT
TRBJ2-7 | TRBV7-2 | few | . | CASSLFPKSTVQYF | TGTGCCAGCAGCTTATTCCCTAAGTCTACGGTGCAGTACTTC
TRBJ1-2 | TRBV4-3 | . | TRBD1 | CASSQSTGGGKYGYTF | TGCGCCAGCAGCCAATCGACAGGGGGCGGTAAATATGGCTACACCTTC
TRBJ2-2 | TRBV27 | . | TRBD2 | CASSFLLAGDTGELFF | TGTGCCAGCAGTTTCCTCCTAGCGGGAGACACCGGGGAGCTGTTTTTT
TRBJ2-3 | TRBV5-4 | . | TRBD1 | CASSLAGGTDTQYF | TGTGCCAGCAGCTTGGCAGGGGGAACAGATACGCAGTATTTT
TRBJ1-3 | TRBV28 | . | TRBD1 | CASSPAGTGGDSGNTIYF | TGTGCCAGCAGCCCTGCGGGGACAGGGGGTGACTCTGGAAACACCATATATTTT
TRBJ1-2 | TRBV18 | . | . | CASQKGTGGYGYTF | TGTGCCAGCCAAAAGGGAACCGGGGGCTATGGCTACACCTTC
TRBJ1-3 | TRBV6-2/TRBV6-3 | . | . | CASSLNRFSGNTIYF | TGTGCCAGCAGTCTTAACAGGTTCTCCGGAAACACCATATATTTT
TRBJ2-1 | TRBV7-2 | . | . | CASSLLRGKVDEQFF | TGTGCCAGCAGCTTATTGCGGGGTAAGGTCGATGAGCAGTTCTTC